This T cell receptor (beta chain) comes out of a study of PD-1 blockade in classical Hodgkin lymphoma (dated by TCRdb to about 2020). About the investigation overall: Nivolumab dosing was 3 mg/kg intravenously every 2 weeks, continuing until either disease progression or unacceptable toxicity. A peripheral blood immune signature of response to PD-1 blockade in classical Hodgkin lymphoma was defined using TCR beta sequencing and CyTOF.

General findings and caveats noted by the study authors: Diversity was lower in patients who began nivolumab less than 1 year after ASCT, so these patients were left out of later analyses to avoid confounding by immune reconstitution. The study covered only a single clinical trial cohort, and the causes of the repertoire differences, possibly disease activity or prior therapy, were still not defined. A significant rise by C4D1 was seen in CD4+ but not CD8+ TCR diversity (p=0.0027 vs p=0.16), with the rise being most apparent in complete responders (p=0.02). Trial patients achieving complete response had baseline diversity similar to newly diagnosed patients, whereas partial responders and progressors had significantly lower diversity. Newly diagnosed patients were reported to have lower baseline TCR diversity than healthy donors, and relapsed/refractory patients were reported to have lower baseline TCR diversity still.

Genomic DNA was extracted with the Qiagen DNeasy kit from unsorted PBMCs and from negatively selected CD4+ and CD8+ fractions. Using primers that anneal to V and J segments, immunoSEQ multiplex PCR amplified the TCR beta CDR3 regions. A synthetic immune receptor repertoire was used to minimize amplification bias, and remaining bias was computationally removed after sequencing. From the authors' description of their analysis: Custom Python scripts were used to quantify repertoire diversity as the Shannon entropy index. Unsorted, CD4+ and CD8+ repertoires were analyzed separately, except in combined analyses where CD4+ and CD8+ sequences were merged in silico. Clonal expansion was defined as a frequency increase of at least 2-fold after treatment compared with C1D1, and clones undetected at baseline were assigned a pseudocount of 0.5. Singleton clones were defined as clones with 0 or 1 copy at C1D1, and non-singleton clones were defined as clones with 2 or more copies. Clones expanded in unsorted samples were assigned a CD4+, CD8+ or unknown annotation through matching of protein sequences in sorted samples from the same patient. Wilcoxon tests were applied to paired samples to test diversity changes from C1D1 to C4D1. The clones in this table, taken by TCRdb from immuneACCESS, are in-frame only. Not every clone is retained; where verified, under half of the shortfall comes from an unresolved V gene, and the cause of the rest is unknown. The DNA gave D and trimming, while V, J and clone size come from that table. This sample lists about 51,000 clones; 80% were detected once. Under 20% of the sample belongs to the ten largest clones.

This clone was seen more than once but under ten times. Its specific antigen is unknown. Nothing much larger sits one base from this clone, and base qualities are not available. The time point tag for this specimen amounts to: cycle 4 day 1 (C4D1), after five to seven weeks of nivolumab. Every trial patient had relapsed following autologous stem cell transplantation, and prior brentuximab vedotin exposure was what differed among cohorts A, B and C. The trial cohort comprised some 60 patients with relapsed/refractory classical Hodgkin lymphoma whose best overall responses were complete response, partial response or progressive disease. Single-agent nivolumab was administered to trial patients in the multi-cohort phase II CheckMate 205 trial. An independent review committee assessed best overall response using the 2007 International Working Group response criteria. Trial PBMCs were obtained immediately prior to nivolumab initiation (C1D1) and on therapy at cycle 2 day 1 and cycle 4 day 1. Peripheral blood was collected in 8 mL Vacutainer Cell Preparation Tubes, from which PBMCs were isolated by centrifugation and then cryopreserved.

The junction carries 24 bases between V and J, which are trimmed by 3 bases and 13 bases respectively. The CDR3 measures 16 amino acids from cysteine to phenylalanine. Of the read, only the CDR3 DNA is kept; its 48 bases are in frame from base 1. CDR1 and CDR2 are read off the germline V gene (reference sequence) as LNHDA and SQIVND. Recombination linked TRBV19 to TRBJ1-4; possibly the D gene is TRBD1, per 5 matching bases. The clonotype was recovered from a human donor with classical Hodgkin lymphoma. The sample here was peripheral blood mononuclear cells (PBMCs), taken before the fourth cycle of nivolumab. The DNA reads TGTGCCAGTAGTATCCCCGGGACGGGGATCAGTAATGGACTGTTTTTT. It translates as CASSIPGTGISNGLFF. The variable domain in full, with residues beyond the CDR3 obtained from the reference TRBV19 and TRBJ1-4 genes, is DGGITQSPKYLFRKEGQNVTLSCEQNLNHDAMYWYRQDPGQGLRLIYYSQIVNDFQKGDIAEGYSVSREKKESFPLTVTSAQKNPTAFYLCASSIPGTGISNGLFFGSGTQLSVL.